The clone carrying this T cell receptor beta chain was detected many times. Its antigen is not known. This same CDR3 is encoded by further DNA sequences in the sample. The PCR ran on 60 Vbeta and 13 Jbeta primers. Only in-frame clones appear in the TCRdb table, and some are missing; sequencing was by immunoSEQ multiplex PCR. The sample includes some 120,000 clones, 80% of them seen just once. The entry originates in a study of cytomegalovirus exposure and HLA in healthy donors. Whole-study findings and limits: Sequencing depth across donors, presence/absence analyses assumed, was roughly uniform. Researchers reported in a later analysis that a missense DCLRE1C variant was tied to TCR beta V- and J-gene trimming. In a later analysis, HLA-associated beta chains showed higher expansion and lower generation probabilities than comparable chains. It was reported that TCR beta sequences correctly inferred the HLA-A and HLA-B alleles for most subjects.

Germline loops: CDR1 MNHNS, CDR2 SASEGT. V was pared by 5 bases and J by 4 bases, with 4 bases of the junction left unmatched. CDR3 length: 14 amino acids. This sequence was found in a young man in good health and CMV-seronegative. The sequenced sample was PBMCs. The rearrangement uses TRBV6-1 and TRBJ1-5; 8 nucleotides align to TRBD1. The CDR3 DNA reads TGTGCCAGCAGTTATAGGACAGGGAATCAGCCCCAGCATTTT. It encodes CASSYRTGNQPQHF.